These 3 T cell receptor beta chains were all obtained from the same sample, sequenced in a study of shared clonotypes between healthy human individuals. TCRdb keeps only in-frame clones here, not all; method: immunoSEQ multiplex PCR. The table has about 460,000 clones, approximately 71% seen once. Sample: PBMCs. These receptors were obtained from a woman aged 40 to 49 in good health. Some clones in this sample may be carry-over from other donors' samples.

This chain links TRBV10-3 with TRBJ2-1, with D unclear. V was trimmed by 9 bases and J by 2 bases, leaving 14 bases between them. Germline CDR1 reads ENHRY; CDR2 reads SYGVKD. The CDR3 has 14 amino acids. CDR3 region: CAIGPAIAYNEQFF. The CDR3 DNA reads TGTGCCATTGGACCTGCTATAGCCTACAATGAGCAGTTCTTC.

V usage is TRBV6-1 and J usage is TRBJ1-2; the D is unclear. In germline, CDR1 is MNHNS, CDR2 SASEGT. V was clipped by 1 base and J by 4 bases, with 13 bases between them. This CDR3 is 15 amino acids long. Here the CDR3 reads CASSEGGWRAYGYTF. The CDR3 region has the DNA TGTGCCAGCAGTGAAGGGGGTTGGAGGGCCTATGGCTACACCTTC.

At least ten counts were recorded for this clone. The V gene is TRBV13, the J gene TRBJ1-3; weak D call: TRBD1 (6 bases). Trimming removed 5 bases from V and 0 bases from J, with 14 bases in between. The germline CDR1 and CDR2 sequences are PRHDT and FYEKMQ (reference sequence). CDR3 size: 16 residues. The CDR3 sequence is CASSRGGRHSGNTIYF. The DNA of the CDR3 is TGTGCCAGCAGCCGGGGGGGGCGGCACTCTGGAAACACCATATATTTT.